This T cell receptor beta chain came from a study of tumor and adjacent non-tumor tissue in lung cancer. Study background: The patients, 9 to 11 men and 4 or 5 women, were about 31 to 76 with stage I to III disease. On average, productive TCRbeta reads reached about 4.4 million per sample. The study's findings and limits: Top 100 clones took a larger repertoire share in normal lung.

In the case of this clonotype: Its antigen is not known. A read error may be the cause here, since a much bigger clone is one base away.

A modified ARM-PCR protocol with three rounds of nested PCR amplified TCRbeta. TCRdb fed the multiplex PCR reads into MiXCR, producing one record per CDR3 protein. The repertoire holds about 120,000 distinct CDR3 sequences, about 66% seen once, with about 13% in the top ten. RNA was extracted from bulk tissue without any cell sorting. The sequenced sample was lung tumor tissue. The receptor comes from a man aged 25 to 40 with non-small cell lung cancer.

The CDR3: CTSSLANSPLHF. For the CDR3, the DNA is TGTACCAGCAGTTTGGCTAATTCACCCCTCCACTTT. The V and J genes are TRBV6-6 and TRBJ1-6; D call uncertain. The CDR3 consists of 12 residues. The V gene's germline CDR1 is MNHNY and CDR2 SVGAGI (reference sequence).